The 8 T cell receptor beta chains below were found in one sample sequenced in a study of Ad26.COV2.S vaccination and SARS-CoV-2 variants. The treatment: about 20 received Ad26.COV2.S at low or high dose, single or two shots; a few received placebo; per-sample allocation not given. After the first vaccine or placebo injection, samples were drawn on day 63. TCRdb's copy holds only in-frame clones and misses some; the assay was immunoSEQ multiplex PCR. Counted here are over 300,000 clones, approximately 83% occurring once; the ten biggest clones make up about 7.4%. The input for sequencing was peripheral blood, taken in a trial of Ad26.COV2.S vaccine versus placebo. The receptors stem from a person aged 18-65 years who received the Ad26.COV2.S COVID-19 vaccine or a placebo.

This chain joins TRBV19 and TRBJ2-3; D gene unclear. The V and J ends lost 7 bases and 0 bases respectively, with 8 bases between them. In germline, CDR1 is LNHDA, CDR2 SQIVND (reference sequence). This CDR3 contains 13 residues. The CDR3 nucleotides are TGTGCCAGTACGAAGGTTAGCACAGATACGCAGTATTTT. Translation gives CASTKVSTDTQYF.

The chain has TRBV18 and TRBJ2-1, with 11 positions matching TRBD2. Germline V lookup: CDR1 KGHSH, CDR2 LQKENI. V gave up 1 base and J gave up 7 bases; unmatched junction bases: 6. CDR3 length: 16 amino acids. CDR3 sequence: CASSPLAGGPRNEQFF. CDR3 coding DNA: TGTGCCAGCTCACCACTAGCGGGGGGGCCAAGGAATGAGCAGTTCTTC.

This clone was counted a single time. The chain joins TRBV13 to TRBJ2-3; D might be TRBD2 (6 bases). Germline loops: CDR1 PRHDT, CDR2 FYEKMQ (reference sequence). V was clipped by 5 bases and J by 8 bases, with 17 bases between them. The length of the CDR3 is 14 residues. CDR3 coding DNA: TGTGCCAGCAGCCTACAGAGGTCGGGGGTTACGCAGTATTTT. Its protein product is CASSLQRSGVTQYF.

The gene calls are TRBV6-4 and TRBJ1-1; 7 bases agree with TRBD1. The CDR3 loop spans 15 amino acids. Germline trimming cut 6 bases from V and 0 bases from J; bases unmatched to any gene: 7. Germline V gives CDR1 MRHNA, CDR2 SNTAGT. CDR3 nucleotides: TGTGCCAGCAGATCGACAGGGCGAATGAACACTGAAGCTTTCTTT. Its protein is CASRSTGRMNTEAFF.

The V call is TRBV7-8, the J call TRBJ2-7; no definite D call. V lost 5 bases and J 2 bases, leaving 10 bases between the germline ends. This CDR3 is built from 13 residues. CDR1 SGHVS and CDR2 FQNEAQ come from the germline V gene. The CDR3 region is CASSPQAAYEQYF. As DNA, the CDR3 is TGTGCCAGCAGCCCTCAGGCGGCCTACGAGCAGTACTTC. Variable domain in full (rest from reference TRBV7-8 and TRBJ2-7): GAGVSQSPRYKVAKRGQDVALRCDPISGHVSLFWYQQALGQGPEFLTYFQNEAQLDKSGLPSDRFFAERPEGSVSTLKIQRTQQEDSAVYLCASSPQAAYEQYFGPGTRLTVT.

The rearrangement links TRBV7-9 to TRBJ2-7; D ambiguous. V lost 5 bases and J lost 7, with 12 bases in between. The CDR3 loop spans 12 amino acids. Germline V lookup: CDR1 SEHNR, CDR2 FQNEAQ (reference sequence). CDR3 in DNA: TGTGCCAGCAGCCAGGCGGTGGGAGAGCAGTACTTC. Its protein product is CASSQAVGEQYF.

The chain has TRBV7-9 and TRBJ2-7; 8 bases are shared with TRBD2. Germline CDR1 reads SEHNR; CDR2 reads FQNEAQ (reference sequence). Trimming took 7 bases from V and 2 from J; bases not matched to a gene: 13. The CDR3 runs to 16 residues. The CDR3 DNA is TGTGCCAGCACCCCCGACCTGGGGCGGGAGGCCTACGAGCAGTACTTC. Its translation is CASTPDLGREAYEQYF.

The chain carries TRBV3-1 (or the pseudogene TRBV3-2) and TRBJ2-2; no clear D gene. The CDR3 covers 14 residues. Trimming pared 4 bases from V and 1 base from J, leaving 7 bases between. CDR1 is LGHDT and CDR2 is YNNKEL in the germline V gene (reference sequence). CDR3 sequence: CASSLRQNTGELFF. The CDR3 coding sequence is TGTGCCAGCAGCCTGAGGCAGAACACCGGGGAGCTGTTTTTT.